The sequence of this TCR beta chain was determined in a study of shared clonotypes between healthy human individuals. Terminally differentiated effector memory CD45RA+ cells were excluded from the naive CD8 cells, which were CD45RO-negative and positively selected for CCR7. Turning to this clone: The target antigen is unknown.

The data were produced by immunoSEQ multiplex PCR, yet TCRdb's version contains in-frame clones alone and is incomplete. The sample contains some 630,000 clones, approximately 96% of which appear only once. Germline values: CDR1 SGHTA, CDR2 FQGNSA. This CDR3 has 14 amino acids. With V trimmed by 1 base and J by 5 bases, 2 bases remained unmatched. Findings and limits, study-wide: Generation of non-shared clonotypes was less probable than generation of clonotypes shared by all four donors. As a rule, naive subsets had a larger estimated richness than memory subsets. The sharing of 4% to 5.5% of naive CD4 clonotypes was seen across a handful of donors. Sequencing depth was a factor that was expected to affect clonotype sharing among donors.

This TCR came from a woman in her 30s in good health. The sample consisted of naive CD8+ T cells sorted from blood. The rearrangement links TRBV7-2 to TRBJ2-7, with 10 bases that match TRBD2. The CDR3 DNA is TGTGCCAGCAGCTTAGGACTAGCGGGCGACGAGCAGTACTTC. This translates into CASSLGLAGDEQYF.